What follows are 3 T cell receptor beta chains derived from one specimen sequenced in a study of T-cell reconstitution after alpha-beta-depleted transplantation in children (dated by TCRdb to 2016 to 2017). The library was prepared using PCR. The reads were generated on an Illumina HiSeq 2500. To normalize quantification of the TCRbeta repertoire, the TCR libraries were built with molecular barcoding that relied on unique molecular identifiers. TCRdb reran the public reads through fastp at Q25 and MiXCR, keeping productive beta chains. Duplicate CDR3 protein sequences are folded into a single record with the most common DNA and genes. The sample table contains over 550,000 distinct CDR3 sequences; only one count was recorded for roughly 10% of them. 4% to 5% of the sample belongs to the ten largest clones. Sequences were derived from PBMCs from the stem cell graft donor, sampled from the stem cell graft. The receptors come from a human donor who donated a stem cell graft to a child with acute myeloid leukemia.

This clonotype was counted a few times. The CDR3 spells CASSPSRAASTDTQYF. CDR3 bases: TGCGCCAGCAGCCCCTCCCGAGCGGCTAGCACAGATACGCAGTATTTT. The gene calls are TRBV4-3 and TRBJ2-3; tentative D call: TRBD2 (5 bases). CDR1 and CDR2 from the germline V gene are LGHNA and YSLEER. The CDR3 is made up of 16 amino acids. V was trimmed by 4 bases and J by 0 bases, leaving 14 bases between them.

Details on this clonotype: The germline gene is not matched at one end of the junction; a read error may be the cause. Here the CDR3 reads CASSFGPQETRYF. As DNA, the CDR3 is TGTGCCAGCAGCTTCGGTCCTCAAGAGACCCGGTACTTC. The rearrangement links TRBV7-9 to TRBJ2-5, with D unresolved. CDR1 SEHNR and CDR2 FQNEAQ come from the germline V gene (reference sequence). This CDR3 contains 13 residues.

This sequence joins TRBV28 and TRBJ1-5, with D perhaps matching TRBD1 (5 bases). The CDR3 sequence is 15 residues long. Germline assignment: CDR1 MDHEN and CDR2 SYDVKM. The V and J ends lost 1 base and 5 bases respectively, with 12 bases between them. The CDR3 loop reads CASSLSSWGDQPQHF. The CDR3 DNA is TGTGCCAGCAGTTTATCCTCCTGGGGGGATCAGCCCCAGCATTTT.